This entry lists 19 T cell receptor beta chains sequenced from one sample in a study of blood T cell repertoires in COVID-19. Sequencing used immunoSEQ multiplex PCR; TCRdb keeps in-frame clones, though not all of them. This sample has 150,000 to 200,000 clones, with roughly 88% found just once. Material for sequencing was peripheral blood. Receptors originate from a young man with acute or convalescent COVID-19.

The CDR3 nucleotides read TGTGCCTGGACCTGGAGCGAGTCCTACAATGAGCAGTTCTTC. It codes for CAWTWSESYNEQFF. V is TRBV30 and J is TRBJ2-1, with D hard to call. Germline assignment: CDR1 GTSNPN and CDR2 SVGIG (reference sequence). This CDR3 is built from 14 residues. V was pared by 4 bases and J by 1 base, with 11 bases between.

This chain connects TRBV3-1 (or the pseudogene TRBV3-2) to TRBJ2-1; D gene uncertain. Germline CDR1 and CDR2: LGHDT and YNNKEL (reference sequence). The CDR3 covers 13 residues. Trimming removed 0 bases at V and 4 bases at J, with 4 bases between. DNA of the CDR3: TGTGCCAGCAGCCAAGAACGGTACAATGAGCAGTTCTTC. Translating it yields CASSQERYNEQFF.

This sequence joins TRBV27 and TRBJ1-2; D unresolved. The CDR3 runs 14 residues. From germline, CDR1 is MNHEY and CDR2 SMNVEV (reference sequence). V was clipped by 2 bases and J by 6 bases, with 13 bases between them. In nucleotides, the CDR3 is TGTGCCAGCAGTTTACTCGGGGTCGGCGATGGCTACACCTTC. Its translation is CASSLLGVGDGYTF.

CDR3 nucleotides: TGTGCCAGCAGTTACGACAACTCCTATAATTCACCCCTCCACTTT. This sequence encodes CASSYDNSYNSPLHF. The chain is built from TRBV6-5 and TRBJ1-6; D not resolved. V shed 2 bases and J shed 0 bases, with 5 bases lying between them. The CDR3 consists of 15 residues. The germline CDR1 and CDR2 sequences are MNHEY and SVGAGI.

CDR3 sequence (DNA): TGTGCCAGCAGTTCTCCGGGACAGGGGAGAAACACCATATATTTT. Translated, it gives CASSSPGQGRNTIYF. This chain uses TRBV28 with TRBJ1-3; 10 positions match TRBD1. CDR3 length equals 15 residues. Trimming removed 4 bases from V and 5 bases from J; junction bases left unmatched: 5. CDR1 MDHEN and CDR2 SYDVKM come from the germline V gene.

The rearrangement uses TRBV6-2 or TRBV6-3 and TRBJ1-5; D possibly corresponds to TRBD1 (5 bases). V was trimmed by 4 bases and J by 2 bases, leaving 15 bases between them. The CDR3 loop spans 16 amino acids. CDR1 is MNHEY, CDR2 SVGEGT, per germline. CDR3 amino acids: CASSWGLLWGNQPQHF. The CDR3 DNA is TGTGCCAGCAGTTGGGGCCTGTTGTGGGGCAATCAGCCCCAGCATTTT.

This rearrangement joins TRBV29-1 to TRBJ1-1, with a weak D call TRBD1 (6 bases). Trimming removed 3 bases at V and 2 bases at J, with 16 bases between. Germline V gives CDR1 SQVTM, CDR2 ANQGSEA. The CDR3 totals 15 residues. CDR3 bases: TGCAGCGTTGAGGTACTCGACAGGCCAAACACTGAAGCTTTCTTT. It translates to CSVEVLDRPNTEAFF.

V usage is TRBV2 and J usage is TRBJ1-2; the D is unclear. V was pared by 4 bases and J by 2 bases, with 11 bases between. From germline, CDR1 is SNHLY and CDR2 FYNNEI. This CDR3 is built from 14 residues. The CDR3 here is CASSGSLKNYGYTF. The CDR3 coding sequence is TGTGCCAGCAGTGGGAGTCTGAAGAACTATGGCTACACCTTC.

V usage is TRBV18 and J usage is TRBJ2-4; a possible D gene is TRBD2 (6 bases). V gave up 0 bases and J gave up 13 bases, with 16 bases separating them. The CDR3 length is 14 residues. CDR1 is KGHSH and CDR2 is LQKENI in the germline V gene. The CDR3 region has the DNA TGTGCCAGCTCACCACCCGAGAGGAGGGCGGCGCAGTACTTC. This encodes CASSPPERRAAQYF.

In this sample, this clone turned up once. The CDR3 DNA is TGTGCCAGCAGTCCGACAGGGAGACGGGACGAGCAGTACTTC. Encoded protein: CASSPTGRRDEQYF. This chain connects TRBV6-6 to TRBJ2-7, with 7 positions matching TRBD1. CDR3 size: 14 residues. J gave up 5 bases and V 5 bases, and 9 bases lay outside the gene matches. Per germline, CDR1 MNHNY and CDR2 SVGAGI (reference sequence).

The chain recombines TRBV5-6 with TRBJ2-1, with TRBD2 matching over 11 bases. V gave up 2 bases and J gave up 9 bases; unmatched junction bases: 13. This CDR3 region has 17 residues. Per germline, CDR1 SGHDT and CDR2 YYEEEE. The CDR3 here is CASSFVQLAGGGSEQFF. The DNA for the CDR3 is TGTGCCAGCAGCTTCGTACAGCTAGCGGGAGGAGGAAGTGAGCAGTTCTTC.

J is TRBJ2-5 and V is TRBV18, with D perhaps TRBD2 (7 bases). The germline gives CDR1 KGHSH, CDR2 LQKENI. Trimming removed 3 bases at V and 1 base at J, with 9 bases between. The CDR3 runs to 14 residues. The CDR3 loop reads CASSPAGAQETQYF. CDR3 DNA sequence: TGTGCCAGCTCACCTGCGGGGGCCCAAGAGACCCAGTACTTC. Filled out from reference TRBV18 and TRBJ2-5, the complete variable domain reads NAGVMQNPRHLVRRRGQEARLRCSPMKGHSHVYWYRQLPEEGLKFMVYLQKENIIDESGMPKERFSAEFPKEGPSILRIQQVVRGDSAAYFCASSPAGAQETQYFGPGTRLLVL.

The chain uses TRBV9 and TRBJ1-4, with D perhaps TRBD1 (6 bases). The germline V and J ends were trimmed by 0 bases and 2 bases, with 23 bases remaining between them. The CDR3 length is 20 residues. Germline V lookup: CDR1 SGDLS, CDR2 YYNGEE. Here the CDR3 reads CASSVDPIVGRGSTNEKLFF. The CDR3 coding sequence is TGTGCCAGCAGCGTAGACCCCATCGTAGGCAGGGGCAGCACTAATGAAAAACTGTTTTTT.

This clone was counted a few times. The chain links TRBV18 to TRBJ1-6; possible D gene TRBD1, 5 bases. With 4 bases removed from V and 7 bases from J, the gap between germline ends came to 8 bases. The germline gives CDR1 KGHSH, CDR2 LQKENI. The CDR3 has 13 residues. CDR3 residues: CASSQNRNSPLHF. CDR3 DNA sequence: TGTGCCAGCTCACAGAACAGGAATTCACCCCTCCACTTT.

The gene calls are TRBV5-1 and TRBJ1-3; TRBD1 agrees at 7 bases. The V gene end was trimmed by 4 bases and the J gene end by 5 bases; junction bases not matched to a gene: 9. Germline V gene lookup returns CDR1 SGHRS and CDR2 YFSETQ. This CDR3 spans 15 amino acids. The CDR3 reads CASSTGMTGRNTIYF. CDR3 sequence (DNA): TGCGCCAGCAGCACCGGTATGACAGGGAGAAACACCATATATTTT.

Here the CDR3 reads CASSQEGQPNQPQHF. Here the CDR3 DNA reads TGTGCCAGCAGCCAAGAGGGGCAGCCCAATCAGCCCCAGCATTTT. This chain uses TRBV4-2 with TRBJ1-5; maybe TRBD1 (5 bases). V lost 0 bases and J 3 bases, leaving 9 bases between the germline ends. The CDR3 sequence is 15 residues long. CDR1 and CDR2 from the germline V gene are LGHNA and YNFKEQ.

The chain recombines TRBV27 with TRBJ1-1; 8 nucleotides match TRBD1. Germline trimming cut 8 bases from V and 4 bases from J; bases unmatched to any gene: 3. Germline CDR1 is MNHEY and CDR2 is SMNVEV (reference sequence). The CDR3 loop spans 12 amino acids. The CDR3 sequence: CASGQGGTEAFF. CDR3 DNA sequence: TGTGCCAGCGGACAGGGCGGCACTGAAGCTTTCTTT.

The J gene is TRBJ1-4, the V gene TRBV5-5; D remains unclear. From germline, CDR1 is SGHKS and CDR2 YYEKEE (reference sequence). Between the trimmed V and J ends, which lost 0 bases and 6 bases, there was a span of 9 bases. This CDR3 comprises 14 residues. CDR3 nucleotides: TGTGCCAGCAGCTTGGACGCCCCGGATGAAAAACTGTTTTTT. Protein product: CASSLDAPDEKLFF.

The chain is built from TRBV6-5 and TRBJ1-4, with TRBD1 matching over 11 bases. Germline V gene data show CDR1 as MNHEY and CDR2 as SVGAGI. The trim removed 4 bases at V and 8 bases at J, leaving 9 bases unmatched. This CDR3 contains 16 residues. CDR3: CASSWGTGGGEEKLFF. DNA of the CDR3: TGTGCCAGCAGTTGGGGGACAGGGGGTGGCGAAGAAAAACTGTTTTTT.